Presented here are 3 T cell receptor beta chains from one specimen sequenced in a study of blood T cell repertoires in COVID-19. Using immunoSEQ multiplex PCR, the repertoire was profiled, and TCRdb retains in-frame clones only, with some absent. The table has under 200,000 clones, about 84% seen once. Specimen: PBMCs or T cells enriched from blood (not recorded which). The receptors come from a woman aged 40 to 49 with acute COVID-19.

V usage is TRBV5-1 and J usage is TRBJ2-1, with D hard to call. Per the germline V gene, CDR1 is SGHRS and CDR2 is YFSETQ. The V gene lost 4 bases and the J gene lost 8 bases, with 16 bases spanning the gap. CDR3 length: 14 residues. The CDR3 region is CASSLQNPADEQFF. Written as DNA, the CDR3 is TGCGCCAGCAGCCTCCAAAACCCTGCGGATGAGCAGTTCTTC.

The chain joins TRBV19 to TRBJ1-5, with TRBD1 as a possible D gene (6 bases). The V end was cut by 1 base, the J end by 2 bases, with 9 bases between. Germline CDR1 is LNHDA and CDR2 is SQIVND (reference sequence). The CDR3 totals 15 residues. The CDR3 DNA follows: TGTGCCAGTAGTATAGTCGCAGGGGGCAATCAGCCCCAGCATTTT. It is translated as CASSIVAGGNQPQHF.

The chain carries TRBV18 and TRBJ2-4, with TRBD1 identical over 8 bases. CDR1 KGHSH and CDR2 LQKENI come from the germline V gene. The CDR3 extends over 15 amino acids. The V segment lost 1 base and the J segment 15 bases; nucleotides outside the gene matches: 14. CDR3 DNA: TGTGCCAGCTCACCACAGGGCCACGGACAGGGCAATCTGTACTTC. Protein sequence: CASSPQGHGQGNLYF.